This T cell receptor (beta chain) was recovered during a study of radiotherapy plus CTLA-4 blockade in lung cancer. Looking at the study overall: In approximately 17% of patients, objective responses were seen; 31% had disease control.

Some clones are missing from TCRdb's copy, which holds only in-frame ones; the method was immunoSEQ multiplex PCR. The sample records roughly 110,000 clones, 70% to 90% being singletons. This CDR3 has 13 residues. CDR1 and CDR2 (germline): MDHEN, SYDVKM. V shed 5 bases and J shed 6 bases, with 13 bases lying between them. Concerning this clone: The antigen remains unidentified.

Patients with chemo-refractory metastatic non-small-cell lung cancer received focal radiation plus CTLA-4 blockade with ipilimumab. Regarding the study as a whole: Strongest reported response predictors: early blood clone changes and post-radiation interferon-beta. The study found tumor-derived TCR clones expanded in blood after radiotherapy plus ipilimumab.

The material was peripheral blood, obtained from a patient treated with radiotherapy plus ipilimumab. This sequence was found in a human donor with non-small cell lung cancer that progressed on radiotherapy plus ipilimumab. Some clones in this sample may be carry-over from other donors' samples. V gene TRBV28 combines with J gene TRBJ1-1; the D is unclear. The DNA for the CDR3 is TGTGCCAGCAGTGGCCCCTGGAGAGCTGAAGCTTTCTTT. Its protein product is CASSGPWRAEAFF. The full variable domain, in which reference TRBV28 and TRBJ1-1 provide the parts outside the CDR3, is DVKVTQSSRYLVKRTGEKVFLECVQDMDHENMFWYRQDPGLGLRLIYFSYDVKMKEKGDIPEGYSVSREKKERFSLILESASTNQTSMYLCASSGPWRAEAFFGQGTRLTVV.